This T cell receptor (beta chain) was retrieved from a study of metastatic and nonmetastatic thyroid tumors. With MiXCR, TCRdb reprocessed the PCR reads. Of tens of thousands of clones in the sample, roughly an eighth are singletons; the top ten hold 10% to 12%. Ten or more counts support this clone. Patients were all untreated before their thyroid surgery. Unmatched junction bases numbered 7, after V lost 0 bases and J lost 1 base. The germline V gene has CDR1 LNHNV and CDR2 YYDKDF (reference sequence). This CDR3 is built from 17 residues. The source material was blood. The clonotype comes from a female donor with papillary thyroid cancer or a benign thyroid nodule (not recorded which). Some clones in this sample may be carry-over from other donors' samples. This chain joins TRBV15 and TRBJ1-1; TRBD1 aligns across 8 bases. This chain's CDR3 is CATSRDAGQGKNTEAFF. The CDR3 region has the DNA TGTGCCACCAGCAGAGACGCCGGACAGGGAAAGAACACTGAAGCTTTCTTT.